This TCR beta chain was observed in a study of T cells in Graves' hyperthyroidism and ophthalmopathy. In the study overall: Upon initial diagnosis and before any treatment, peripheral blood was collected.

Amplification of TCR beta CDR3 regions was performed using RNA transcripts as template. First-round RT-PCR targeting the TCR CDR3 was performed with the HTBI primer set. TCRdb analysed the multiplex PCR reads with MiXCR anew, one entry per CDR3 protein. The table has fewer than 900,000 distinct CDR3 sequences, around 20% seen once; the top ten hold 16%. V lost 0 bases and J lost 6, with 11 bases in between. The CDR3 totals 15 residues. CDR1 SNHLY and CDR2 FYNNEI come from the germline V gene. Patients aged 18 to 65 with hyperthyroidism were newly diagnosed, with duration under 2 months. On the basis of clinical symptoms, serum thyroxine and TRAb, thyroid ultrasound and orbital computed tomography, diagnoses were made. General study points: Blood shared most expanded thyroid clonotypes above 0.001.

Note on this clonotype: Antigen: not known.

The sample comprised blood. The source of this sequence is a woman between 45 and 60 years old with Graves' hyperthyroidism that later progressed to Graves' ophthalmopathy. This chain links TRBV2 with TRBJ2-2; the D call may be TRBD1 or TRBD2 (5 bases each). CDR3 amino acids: CASSEALRGAGELFF. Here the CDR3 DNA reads TGTGCCAGCAGTGAAGCGCTTCGAGGGGCCGGGGAGCTGTTTTTT. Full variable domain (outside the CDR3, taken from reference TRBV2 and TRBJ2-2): EPEVTQTPSHQVTQMGQEVILRCVPISNHLYFYWYRQILGQKVEFLVSFYNNEISEKSEIFDDQFSVERPDGSNFTLKIRSTKLEDSAMYFCASSEALRGAGELFFGEGSRLTVL.